Below, 28 T cell receptor beta chains from the same sample are listed, as sequenced in a study of PD-1 blockade in classical Hodgkin lymphoma. The time point here: newly diagnosed, previously untreated cHL patient sample. The assay was immunoSEQ multiplex PCR, and TCRdb's table has in-frame clones only and misses some. The sample contains tens of thousands of clones, over 90% of which appear only once. Sequenced input: peripheral blood mononuclear cells (PBMCs). These receptors all come from a human donor with classical Hodgkin lymphoma.

The gene calls are TRBV29-1 and TRBJ1-2, with 9 nucleotides matching TRBD1. The CDR3 is 14 amino acids. J gave up 3 bases and V 4 bases, and 6 bases lay outside the gene matches. Germline V gene sequence: CDR1 SQVTM, CDR2 ANQGSEA. CDR3 nucleotides: TGCAGCGTTGCCCAGGGACAGGGACACTATGGCTACACCTTC. Its translation is CSVAQGQGHYGYTF.

The chain uses TRBV7-2 and TRBJ2-1; 9 bases are a match to TRBD2. With V trimmed by 2 bases and J by 6 bases, 14 bases remained unmatched. CDR1 and CDR2 (germline): SGHTA, FQGNSA. The CDR3 loop spans 18 amino acids. The CDR3 coding sequence is TGTGCCAGCAGCTTATTCCACAATGGGCTAGCGGGGTCCAATGAGCAGTTCTTC. It specifies CASSLFHNGLAGSNEQFF.

The chain has TRBV7-6 and TRBJ2-3; possibly TRBD1 for D (7 bases). CDR3 length: 16 residues. Trimming removed 0 bases at V and 2 bases at J, with 12 bases between. Germline lookup yields CDR1 SGHVS and CDR2 FNYEAQ. DNA of the CDR3: TGTGCCAGCAGCTTAGCGGCGGGACAGCTCACAGATACGCAGTATTTT. The encoded protein is CASSLAAGQLTDTQYF.

The chain recombines TRBV7-7 with TRBJ2-2; D remains ambiguous. The germline CDR1 and CDR2 sequences are SSHAT and FNYEAQ (reference sequence). The CDR3 covers 14 residues. Trimming left V 1 base short and J 4 bases short, with 7 bases between. The chain's CDR3 is CASSLEATTGELFF. CDR3 DNA: TGTGCCAGCAGCTTAGAAGCGACCACCGGGGAGCTGTTTTTT. Supplemented by reference TRBV7-7 and TRBJ2-2, the full variable domain reads GAGVSQSPRYKVTKRGQDVTLRCDPISSHATLYWYQQALGQGPEFLTYFNYEAQPDKSGLPSDRFSAERPEGSISTLTIQRTEQRDSAMYRCASSLEATTGELFFGEGSRLTVL.

V gene TRBV6-1 combines with J gene TRBJ1-2; TRBD1 aligns across 8 bases. From germline, CDR1 is MNHNS and CDR2 SASEGT. J gave up 6 bases and V 4 bases, and 1 base lay outside the gene matches. CDR3 size: 12 residues. The CDR3 nucleotides read TGTGCCAGCAGTGGGACAGGGAATGGCTACACCTTC. Translated: CASSGTGNGYTF.

The rearrangement joins TRBV30 to TRBJ2-1, with TRBD2 identical over 9 bases. With 8 bases clipped from V and 7 bases from J, the junction kept 9 bases outside the gene matches. Looked up from germline, CDR1 is GTSNPN and CDR2 is SVGIG (reference sequence). This CDR3 is built from 13 residues. CDR3 amino acids: CAAASGINNEQFF. The CDR3, as DNA: TGTGCCGCCGCTAGCGGGATTAATAATGAGCAGTTCTTC.

This chain joins TRBV5-1 and TRBJ2-2, with D uncertain. V shed 0 bases and J shed 5 bases, with 5 bases lying between them. From germline, CDR1 is SGHRS and CDR2 YFSETQ. The CDR3 contains 13 residues. In DNA form, the CDR3 reads TGCGCCAGCAGCTTGGCCGGTACCGGGGAGCTGTTTTTT. Its protein is CASSLAGTGELFF.

V gene TRBV5-1 combines with J gene TRBJ1-1; possibly TRBD1 for D (5 bases). CDR3 size: 14 residues. V was trimmed by 4 bases and J by 7 bases, leaving 17 bases between them. Germline assignment: CDR1 SGHRS and CDR2 YFSETQ. CDR3 residues: CASSPQGGEGEAFF. In nucleotides, the CDR3 is TGCGCCAGCAGCCCTCAGGGAGGAGAAGGTGAAGCTTTCTTT.

The chain links TRBV11-3 to TRBJ2-6, with D unresolved. The CDR3 length is 15 residues. Between the trimmed V and J ends, which lost 3 bases and 4 bases, there was a span of 10 bases. CDR1 is SGHNT, CDR2 YENEEA, per germline. CDR3 DNA: TGTGCCAGCAGCTTTGGTGGGCCGGGGGCCAACGTCCTGACTTTC. This sequence encodes CASSFGGPGANVLTF.

The chain links TRBV5-1 to TRBJ2-3; D gene unclear. With 5 bases removed from V and 3 bases from J, the gap between germline ends came to 13 bases. This CDR3 comprises 14 residues. Germline CDR1 reads SGHRS; CDR2 reads YFSETQ. As DNA, the CDR3 is TGCGCCAGCAGTGCACAAGTGGGAACAGATACGCAGTATTTT. This gives the protein CASSAQVGTDTQYF.

The rearrangement uses TRBV28 and TRBJ1-5; the match to TRBD1 covers 8 bases. Germline CDR1 reads MDHEN; CDR2 reads SYDVKM. V dropped 5 bases and J dropped 4; count of bases not matched to a gene: 13. The CDR3 runs to 17 residues. Here the CDR3 DNA reads TGTGCCAGCAGTATCAGACAGGGGTTAGCCGAAAATCAGCCCCAGCATTTT. Translation: CASSIRQGLAENQPQHF.

The CDR3 DNA reads as TGCGCCAGCAGCGCCGACAGTCGCAATCAGCCCCAGCATTTT. This gives the protein CASSADSRNQPQHF. The chain carries TRBV5-1 and TRBJ1-5, with D tentatively TRBD1 (5 bases). Germline loops: CDR1 SGHRS, CDR2 YFSETQ. The CDR3 runs to 14 residues. V lost 4 bases to trimming and J lost 2 bases, with 10 bases between them.

The chain couples TRBV14 to TRBJ2-5; D is possibly TRBD1 or TRBD2 (5 bases each). V lost 6 bases to trimming and J lost 4 bases, with 18 bases between them. This CDR3 comprises 15 residues. Germline V lookup: CDR1 SGHDN, CDR2 FVKESK. The DNA for the CDR3 is TGTGCCAGCAGGCGCACTGGTACAGGAGGAGAGACCCAGTACTTC. It yields the protein CASRRTGTGGETQYF.

This chain's CDR3 is CASSLDGATNEKLFF. The CDR3 bases are TGTGCCAGCAGCTTAGACGGCGCTACTAATGAAAAACTGTTTTTT. The chain carries TRBV11-2 and TRBJ1-4, with no clear D. CDR1 is SGHAT, CDR2 FQNNGV, per germline. Deletions cut 0 bases from V and 2 bases from J, with 7 bases between. This CDR3 region has 15 residues.

The genes are TRBV28 and TRBJ1-1; weak D call: TRBD1 (5 bases). Trimming shortened V by 8 bases and J by 4 bases, and 20 bases separated the two germline ends. Germline lookup yields CDR1 MDHEN and CDR2 SYDVKM. The CDR3 has 15 residues. The CDR3: CASLTWAREGTEAFF. The CDR3 nucleotides read TGTGCCAGCTTGACTTGGGCCAGGGAGGGCACTGAAGCTTTCTTT.

This chain uses TRBV28 with TRBJ1-2, with TRBD1 matching 10 bases. The CDR3 is made up of 12 amino acids. J gave up 13 bases and V 8 bases, and 10 bases lay outside the gene matches. Germline V gives CDR1 MDHEN, CDR2 SYDVKM. The CDR3 DNA reads as TGTGCCAGCCAAGCCGGGACAGGGGTGTTCACCTTC. As protein: CASQAGTGVFTF.

The V call is TRBV7-2, the J call TRBJ2-2; tentatively, D is TRBD1 (5 bases). This CDR3 is 15 amino acids long. Looked up from germline, CDR1 is SGHTA and CDR2 is FQGNSA. Trimming took 5 bases from V and 7 from J, leaving 17 bases between them. Written as DNA, the CDR3 is TGTGCCAGCAGCCCCGGGCCAAGGGGTTTCGGGGAGCTGTTTTTT. Translation: CASSPGPRGFGELFF.

The rearrangement links TRBV7-2 to TRBJ1-1; no clear D gene. This CDR3 has 16 amino acids. V was cut by 3 bases and J by 5 bases, with 19 bases left in between. The germline CDR1 and CDR2 sequences are SGHTA and FQGNSA. The CDR3 reads CASSFPSAGRGTEAFF. For the CDR3, the DNA is TGTGCCAGCAGCTTCCCCTCAGCTGGGAGAGGGACTGAAGCTTTCTTT.

This chain links TRBV7-9 with TRBJ2-7; 7 positions agree with TRBD1. V lost 5 bases and J lost 7; bases outside the gene matches: 14. Per the germline V gene, CDR1 is SEHNR and CDR2 is FQNEAQ (reference sequence). CDR3 size: 15 residues. The CDR3: CASSPGERGLEEQYF. For the CDR3, the DNA is TGTGCCAGCAGCCCCGGGGAGAGGGGGCTAGAGGAGCAGTACTTC.

The CDR3 DNA sequence: TGCAGTGCCTGGGGACCCTACGAGCAGTACTTC. Amino acids: CSAWGPYEQYF. The chain is built from TRBV20-1 and TRBJ2-7, with D perhaps assigned TRBD1 or TRBD2 (5 bases each). Trimming stripped 6 bases from V and 2 bases from J, with 8 bases between. The CDR3 is 11 residues long. Germline V gene data show CDR1 as DFQATT and CDR2 as SNEGSKA (reference sequence).

CDR3 sequence (DNA): TGCGCCAGCAGCCGGGACAGGGGGCGAGGCAATGAGCAGTTCTTC. It codes for CASSRDRGRGNEQFF. V gene TRBV5-1 combines with J gene TRBJ2-1; 12 nucleotides align to TRBD1. J was trimmed by 6 bases and V by 4 bases; bases with no gene match: 5. In germline, CDR1 is SGHRS, CDR2 YFSETQ. The CDR3 extends over 15 amino acids. The entire variable domain, with the rest obtained from reference TRBV5-1 and TRBJ2-1, is as follows: KAGVTQTPRYLIKTRGQQVTLSCSPISGHRSVSWYQQTPGQGLQFLFEYFSETQRNKGNFPGRFSGRQFSNSRSEMNVSTLELGDSALYLCASSRDRGRGNEQFFGPGTRLTVL.

The chain carries TRBV19 and TRBJ2-7, with TRBD2 identical over 9 bases. This CDR3 is built from 15 residues. J was trimmed by 3 bases and V by 4 bases; bases with no gene match: 7. The germline CDR1 and CDR2 sequences are LNHDA and SQIVND (reference sequence). Written as DNA, the CDR3 is TGTGCCAGTAGTAGGGTAGCGGGAGCGCACTACGAGCAGTACTTC. Its protein is CASSRVAGAHYEQYF.

The chain uses TRBV7-2 and TRBJ1-4; TRBD1 matches 11 bases. Germline loops: CDR1 SGHTA, CDR2 FQGNSA. This CDR3 comprises 17 residues. The V and J ends lost 4 bases and 7 bases, in that order; junction bases with no gene match: 11. Here the CDR3 DNA reads TGTGCCAGCAGCTCCTTCCGGGACAGGGGGGAAGGTGAAAAACTGTTTTTT. Translating gives CASSSFRDRGEGEKLFF.

V gene TRBV4-3 combines with J gene TRBJ2-2; 11 bases map to TRBD2. V gave up 4 bases and J gave up 4 bases; unmatched junction bases: 2. This CDR3 contains 15 residues. CDR1 is LGHNA, CDR2 YSLEER, per germline. The CDR3 nucleotides are TGCGCCAGCAGCCTAGCGGGAGGGCCCACCGGGGAGCTGTTTTTT. It yields the protein CASSLAGGPTGELFF.

This chain connects TRBV11-2 to TRBJ2-1; D may correspond to TRBD1 or TRBD2 (6 bases each). Germline values: CDR1 SGHAT, CDR2 FQNNGV. This CDR3 has 15 amino acids. For the CDR3, the DNA is TGTGCTATATCACTCGGGGGCCAGGCCTACAATGAGCAGTTCTTC. Encoded protein: CAISLGGQAYNEQFF.

This clone was found once. The rearrangement links TRBV6-5 to TRBJ1-1; the D gene is possibly TRBD1 (6 bases). V was pared by 0 bases and J by 5 bases, with 13 bases between. Germline V lookup: CDR1 MNHEY, CDR2 SVGAGI. This CDR3 comprises 15 residues. The CDR3 loop reads CASSYSNPGATEAFF. The CDR3, as DNA: TGTGCCAGCAGTTACTCGAATCCGGGGGCAACTGAAGCTTTCTTT.

The J gene is TRBJ2-5, the V gene TRBV11-2; a weak D match, TRBD2 (6 bases). Germline CDR1 and CDR2: SGHAT and FQNNGV. V was trimmed by 4 bases and J by 5 bases, leaving 17 bases between them. The CDR3 consists of 15 residues. Written as DNA, the CDR3 is TGTGCCAGCAGCTCCCAGGCCACTCGGGGGGAGACCCAGTACTTC. This sequence encodes CASSSQATRGETQYF.

This chain uses TRBV5-5 with TRBJ1-1; 9 bases fit TRBD1. Germline CDR1 SGHKS, CDR2 YYEKEE (reference sequence). Unmatched junction bases numbered 7, after V lost 4 bases and J lost 6 bases. There are 14 residues in the CDR3. This chain's CDR3 is CASSPGTGRAEAFF. The CDR3 coding sequence is TGTGCCAGCAGCCCCGGGACAGGGCGGGCTGAAGCTTTCTTT.